The entry below gives a single TCR beta chain sequence along with its context. The assay ran at deep level. Assay: immunoSEQ multiplex PCR; the TCRdb copy retains only in-frame clones and omits some. The sample has about 2.4 million clones, more than 90% seen once. This specimen belongs to a study of shared clonotypes between healthy human individuals. Germline V gives CDR1 SGHAT, CDR2 FQNNGV. Trimming cost V 4 bases and J 5 bases, with 14 bases left between them. The CDR3 has 14 amino acids. The V call is TRBV11-2, the J call TRBJ2-5; maybe TRBD1 (5 bases). Sequencing was performed on naive CD4+ T cells sorted from blood. This sample's subset: CD45RA+ positively selected. This receptor was obtained from a man between 18 and 35 years old in good health. In nucleotides, the CDR3 is TGTGCCAGCAGCTCTGACCCAGGGATGGAGACCCAGTACTTC. This encodes CASSSDPGMETQYF. The full variable domain, its missing parts supplied by reference TRBV11-2 and TRBJ2-5, is EAGVAQSPRYKIIEKRQSVAFWCNPISGHATLYWYQQILGQGPKLLIQFQNNGVVDDSQLPKDRFSAERLKGVDSTLKIQPAKLEDSAVYLCASSSDPGMETQYFGPGTRLLVL.